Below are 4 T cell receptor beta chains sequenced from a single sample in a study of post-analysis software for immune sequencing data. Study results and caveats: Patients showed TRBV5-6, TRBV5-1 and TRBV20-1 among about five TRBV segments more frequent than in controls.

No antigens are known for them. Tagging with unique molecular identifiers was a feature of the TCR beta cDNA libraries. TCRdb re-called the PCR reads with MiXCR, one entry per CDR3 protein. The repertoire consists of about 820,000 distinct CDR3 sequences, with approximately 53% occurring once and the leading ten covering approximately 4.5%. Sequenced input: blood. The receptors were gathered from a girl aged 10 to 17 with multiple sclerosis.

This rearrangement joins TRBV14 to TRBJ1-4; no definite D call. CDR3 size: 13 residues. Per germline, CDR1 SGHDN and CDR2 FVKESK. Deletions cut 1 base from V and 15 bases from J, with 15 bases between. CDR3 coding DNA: TGTGCCAGCAGCCAAGCCATCGGCGGTCGGGTGTTTTTT. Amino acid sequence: CASSQAIGGRVFF.

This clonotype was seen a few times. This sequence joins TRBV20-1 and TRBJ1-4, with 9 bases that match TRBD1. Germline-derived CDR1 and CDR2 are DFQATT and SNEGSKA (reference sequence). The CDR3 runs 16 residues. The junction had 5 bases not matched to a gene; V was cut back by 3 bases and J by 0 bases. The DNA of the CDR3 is TGCAGTGCTAGTGGGGACAGGGCATCAACTAATGAAAAACTGTTTTTT. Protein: CSASGDRASTNEKLFF.

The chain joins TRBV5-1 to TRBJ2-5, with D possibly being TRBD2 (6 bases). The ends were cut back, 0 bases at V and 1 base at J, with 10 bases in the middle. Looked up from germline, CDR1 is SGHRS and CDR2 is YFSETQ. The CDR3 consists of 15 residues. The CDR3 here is CASSLASAAQETQYF. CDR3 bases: TGCGCCAGCAGCTTGGCTAGCGCAGCCCAAGAGACCCAGTACTTC.

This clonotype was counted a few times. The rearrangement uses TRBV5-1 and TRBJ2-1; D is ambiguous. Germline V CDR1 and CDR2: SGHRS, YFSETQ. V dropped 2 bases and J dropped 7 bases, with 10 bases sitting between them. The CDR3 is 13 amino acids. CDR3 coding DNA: TGCGCCAGCAGCTTCCTCGACACTAATGAGCAGTTCTTC. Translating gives CASSFLDTNEQFF.